This T cell receptor beta chain was identified in a study of tumor-infiltrating lymphocytes in localized non-small cell lung cancer. Trimming left V 6 bases short and J 0 bases short, with 12 bases between. CDR1 and CDR2 (germline): MNHNS, SASEGT. The CDR3 sequence is 14 residues long. The assay was immunoSEQ multiplex PCR, and TCRdb's table has in-frame clones only and misses some. The sample carries under 25,000 clones, approximately 59% recorded once. This chain uses TRBV6-1 with TRBJ2-7, with D possibly TRBD1 on 5 matching bases. This clonotype was sampled from a human donor with non-small cell lung cancer. The sequencing sample was made of lung tumor tissue. This chain's CDR3 is CASSPRTISYEQYF. Written as DNA, the CDR3 is TGTGCCAGCAGCCCTAGGACAATCTCCTACGAGCAGTACTTC.